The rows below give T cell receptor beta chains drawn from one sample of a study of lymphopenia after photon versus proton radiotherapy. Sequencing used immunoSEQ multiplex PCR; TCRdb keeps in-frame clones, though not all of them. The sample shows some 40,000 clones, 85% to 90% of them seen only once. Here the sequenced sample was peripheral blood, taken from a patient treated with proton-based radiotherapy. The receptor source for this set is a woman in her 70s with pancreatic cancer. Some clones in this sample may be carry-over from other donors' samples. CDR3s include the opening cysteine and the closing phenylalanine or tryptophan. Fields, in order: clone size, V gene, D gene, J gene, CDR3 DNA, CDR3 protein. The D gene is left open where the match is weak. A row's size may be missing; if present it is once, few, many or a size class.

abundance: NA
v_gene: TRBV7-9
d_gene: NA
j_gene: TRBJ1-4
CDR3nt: TGTGCCAGCAGCTCTCGCCTCCTTGCAACTAATGAAAAACTGTTTTTT
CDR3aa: CASSSRLLATNEKLFF

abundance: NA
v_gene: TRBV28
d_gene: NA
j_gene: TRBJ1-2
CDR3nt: TGTGCCAGCACTTCAATGGCCGAAAACTATGGCTACACCTTC
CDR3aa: CASTSMAENYGYTF

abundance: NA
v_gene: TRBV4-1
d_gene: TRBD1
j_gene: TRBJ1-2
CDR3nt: TGCGCCAGCAGCCAAGAAGGGACAGGGGGCGCTAATAACTATGGCTACACCTTC
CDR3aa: CASSQEGTGGANNYGYTF

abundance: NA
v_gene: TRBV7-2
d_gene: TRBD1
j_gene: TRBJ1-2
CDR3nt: TGTGCCAGCAGCCTGACCCGGGACAGGGGAAAGCAGAGATATGGCTACACCTTC
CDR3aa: CASSLTRDRGKQRYGYTF

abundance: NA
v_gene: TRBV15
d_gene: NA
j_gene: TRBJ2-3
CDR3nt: TGTGCCACCAGTAGGGGCGGGGGCCTCACAGATACGCAGTATTTT
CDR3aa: CATSRGGGLTDTQYF

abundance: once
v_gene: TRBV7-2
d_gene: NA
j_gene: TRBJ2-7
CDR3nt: TGTGCCAGCAGCTCCTGGGTCTCCTACGAGCAGTACTTC
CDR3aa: CASSSWVSYEQYF

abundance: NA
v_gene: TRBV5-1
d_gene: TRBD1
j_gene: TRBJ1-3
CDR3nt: TGCGCCAGCAGCCCCGGGACAGTAGACACCATATATTTT
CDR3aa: CASSPGTVDTIYF

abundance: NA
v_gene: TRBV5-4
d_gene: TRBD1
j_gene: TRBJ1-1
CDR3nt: TGTGCCAGCAGCCAAACAGGGGTGAACACTGAAGCTTTCTTT
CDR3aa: CASSQTGVNTEAFF

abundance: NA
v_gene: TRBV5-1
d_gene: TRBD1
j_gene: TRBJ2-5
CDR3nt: TGCGCCAGCAGCGGACAGGGGGCTGGGGAGACCCAGTACTTC
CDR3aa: CASSGQGAGETQYF

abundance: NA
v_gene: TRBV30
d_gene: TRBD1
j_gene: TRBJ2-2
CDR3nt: TGTGCCTGGAGTGCTGTGCTCAACAGGGGTCCTAACACCGGGGAGCTGTTTTTT
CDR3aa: CAWSAVLNRGPNTGELFF

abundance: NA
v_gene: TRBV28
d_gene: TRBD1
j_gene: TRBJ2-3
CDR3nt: TGTGCCAGCAGTTCCCCTCGGACAGGGGGCATCGCAGATACGCAGTATTTT
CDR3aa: CASSSPRTGGIADTQYF

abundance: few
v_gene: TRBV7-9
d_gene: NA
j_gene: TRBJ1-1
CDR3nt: TGTGCCAGCAGCTTAGATATGGCACAGGGCGAAGCTTTCTTT
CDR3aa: CASSLDMAQGEAFF

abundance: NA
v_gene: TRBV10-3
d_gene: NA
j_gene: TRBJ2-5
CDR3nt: TGTGCCGTATCTCCTGGGACAACCCCTGGGGAGACCCAGTACTTC
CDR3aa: CAVSPGTTPGETQYF

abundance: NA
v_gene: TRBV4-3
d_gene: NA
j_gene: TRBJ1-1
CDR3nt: TGCGCCAGCAGCCAAGATGTTTGGATTGGACGGATGAACACTGAAGCTTTCTTT
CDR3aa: CASSQDVWIGRMNTEAFF

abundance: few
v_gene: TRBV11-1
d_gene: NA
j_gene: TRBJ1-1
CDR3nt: TGTGCCAGCAGCTTAGCTCCGGGGAATCCTAACACTGAAGCTTTCTTT
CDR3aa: CASSLAPGNPNTEAFF

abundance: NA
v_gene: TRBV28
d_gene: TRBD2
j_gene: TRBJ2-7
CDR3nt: TGTGCTACCGGACTAGCGGGGGCAACGGACTACGAGCAGTACTTC
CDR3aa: CATGLAGATDYEQYF

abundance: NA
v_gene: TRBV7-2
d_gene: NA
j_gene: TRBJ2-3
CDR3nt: TGTGCCAGCAGCTTAGTGGGAATGTCAGATACGCAGTATTTT
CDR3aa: CASSLVGMSDTQYF

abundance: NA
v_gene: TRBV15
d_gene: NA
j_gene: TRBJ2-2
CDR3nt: TGTGCCACCAGCAGAGGGGCCCACACCGGGGAGCTGTTTTTT
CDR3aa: CATSRGAHTGELFF

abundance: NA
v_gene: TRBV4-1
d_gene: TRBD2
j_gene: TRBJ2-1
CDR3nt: TGCGCCAGCAGCCAAGATGGACTAGCGGACAATGAGCAGTTCTTC
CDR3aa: CASSQDGLADNEQFF

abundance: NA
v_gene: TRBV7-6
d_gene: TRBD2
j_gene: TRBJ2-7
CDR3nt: TGTGCCAGCAGCGGGCGGACTAGCGGGCCCTTCACGGGAGAGCAGTACTTC
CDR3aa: CASSGRTSGPFTGEQYF

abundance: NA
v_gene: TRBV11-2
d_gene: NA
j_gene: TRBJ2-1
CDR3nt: TGTGCCAGCAGCCCAATAGCCGGCCGATACAATGAGCAGTTCTTC
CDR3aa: CASSPIAGRYNEQFF